This T cell receptor (beta chain) comes out of a study of blood T cell repertoires in COVID-19 (dated by TCRdb to the early 2020s). Broadly, across the study: Samples from collaborators originated in the United States, Italy and Spain and spanned both the acute and convalescent phases of COVID-19. The prospective study material was composed of cDNA or gDNA derived from T cells, B-cell-depleted T cells, or PBMCs. Subjects who had been exposed to COVID-19, were actively infected with it, or had recovered from it provided the deeply sampled blood TCRbeta repertoires that made up the dataset. The repertoires were released in a freely available public database meant as a resource for research on the immune response to SARS-CoV-2. Samples were obtained from the ongoing ImmuneRACE study (first 160 participants) and from 1,254 subjects provided by 6 global collaborators. The sample metadata nearly always contained a de-identified subject ID, COVID-19 status, age in years and sex. Where available, HLA class I and class II types were taken from metadata supplied by the sample provider and were not determined by assay-based typing.

This clone was seen repeatedly, ten times or more. The clone's antigen remains unknown. No base qualities exist here, and no much larger clone lies one base off it. TCRbeta CDR3 regions were amplified from genomic DNA using the immunoSEQ Assay, a bias-controlled multiplex PCR. From the authors' description of their analysis: The number of nucleated cells in each sample was estimated from the amplification of reference gene primers within the assay. To quantify the absolute abundance of each unique TCRbeta CDR3 rearrangement, sequence reads were collapsed and filtered. For each sample, productive Simpson clonality was calculated as the square root of Simpson's diversity index across productive rearrangements. This is the immuneACCESS table as TCRdb keeps it, with only in-frame sequences that have V and J called. A part of the clones is gone; compared with another copy, unresolved V genes explain less than half, and the rest is unexplained. That table furnishes V, J and clone size, whereas the DNA furnished D and trimming. The sample has 150,000 to 200,000 clones on record, 65% to 85% of them singletons. Roughly 5% of the sample belongs to the ten largest clones.

The germline V gene sets CDR1 to SGHRS and CDR2 to YFSETQ. Taken from cysteine to phenylalanine, the CDR3 has 14 residues. Solely the CDR3 DNA is kept, with 42 bases framed from the first base. V is cut back by 1 base and J by 8 bases, with 6 bases in the junction unmatched. The full study reports these points: The amount of clinical and demographic metadata varied by source and participant and was provided uncurated.

Whole blood was collected in K2EDTA tubes by collaborating institutions according to the institutions' own protocols. Collaborator samples were shipped for TCRbeta analysis as frozen whole blood, isolated PBMCs, or DNA extracted from either sample type. The receptor was isolated from a woman under 40 with acute or convalescent COVID-19. The chain joins TRBV5-1 to TRBJ1-2, and 9 bases in between align with TRBD1. The sequenced sample was peripheral blood. The CDR3 reads as follows: CASSLTGGEEGYTF. The DNA reads as follows: TGCGCCAGCAGCTTGACAGGGGGCGAGGAAGGCTACACCTTC. Supplemented by the reference TRBV5-1 and TRBJ1-2 proteins around the CDR3, the complete variable domain is KAGVTQTPRYLIKTRGQQVTLSCSPISGHRSVSWYQQTPGQGLQFLFEYFSETQRNKGNFPGRFSGRQFSNSRSEMNVSTLELGDSALYLCASSLTGGEEGYTFGSGTRLTVV.